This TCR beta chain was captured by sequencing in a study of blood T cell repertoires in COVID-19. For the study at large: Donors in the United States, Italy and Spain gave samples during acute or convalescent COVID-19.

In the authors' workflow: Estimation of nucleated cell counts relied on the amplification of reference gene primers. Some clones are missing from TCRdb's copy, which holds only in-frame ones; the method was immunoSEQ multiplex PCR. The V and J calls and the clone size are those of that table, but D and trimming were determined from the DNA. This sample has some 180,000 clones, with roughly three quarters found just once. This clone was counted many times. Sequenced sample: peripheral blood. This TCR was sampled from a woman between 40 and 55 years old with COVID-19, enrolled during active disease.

This chain's CDR3 is CASSTRTGANYGYTF. CDR3 DNA: TGTGCCAGCAGTACAAGGACAGGGGCCAACTATGGCTACACCTTC. The chain carries TRBV6-5 and TRBJ1-2, with TRBD1 matching 9 bases. After removal of 5 bases from V and 2 bases from J, the junction contained 6 bases not matched to a gene. CDR3 size: 15 residues. Germline CDR1 is MNHEY and CDR2 is SVGAGI.